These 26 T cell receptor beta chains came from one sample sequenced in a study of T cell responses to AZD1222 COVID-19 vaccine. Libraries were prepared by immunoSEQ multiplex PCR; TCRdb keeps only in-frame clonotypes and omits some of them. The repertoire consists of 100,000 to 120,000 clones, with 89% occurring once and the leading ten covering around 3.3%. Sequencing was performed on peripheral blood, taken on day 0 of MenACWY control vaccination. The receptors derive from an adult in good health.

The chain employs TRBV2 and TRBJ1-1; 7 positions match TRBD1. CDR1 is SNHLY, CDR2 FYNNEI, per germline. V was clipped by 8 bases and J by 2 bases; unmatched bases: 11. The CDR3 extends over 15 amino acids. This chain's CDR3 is CASQRTGQQNTEAFF. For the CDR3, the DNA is TGTGCCAGCCAGAGGACAGGCCAACAAAACACTGAAGCTTTCTTT.

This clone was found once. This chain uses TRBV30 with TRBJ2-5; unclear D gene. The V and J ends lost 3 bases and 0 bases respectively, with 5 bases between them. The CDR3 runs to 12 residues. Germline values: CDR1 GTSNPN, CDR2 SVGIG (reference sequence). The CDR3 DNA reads TGTGCCTGGAGGCACGACCAAGAGACCCAGTACTTC. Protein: CAWRHDQETQYF.

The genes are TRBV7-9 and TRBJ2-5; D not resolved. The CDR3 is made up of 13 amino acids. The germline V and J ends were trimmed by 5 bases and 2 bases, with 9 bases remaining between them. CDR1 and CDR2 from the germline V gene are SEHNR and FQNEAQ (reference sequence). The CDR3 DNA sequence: TGTGCCAGCAGCCCGGGCTCTCAAGAGACCCAGTACTTC. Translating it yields CASSPGSQETQYF.

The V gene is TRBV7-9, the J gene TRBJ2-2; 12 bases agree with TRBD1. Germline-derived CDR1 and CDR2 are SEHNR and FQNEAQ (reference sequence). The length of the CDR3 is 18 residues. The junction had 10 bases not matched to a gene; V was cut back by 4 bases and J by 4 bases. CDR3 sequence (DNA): TGTGCCAGCAGCTCGGGACAGGGGGCTCTTTGGGGCACCGGGGAGCTGTTTTTT. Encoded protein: CASSSGQGALWGTGELFF. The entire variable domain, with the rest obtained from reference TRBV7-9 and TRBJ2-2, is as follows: DTGVSQNPRHKITKRGQNVTFRCDPISEHNRLYWYRQTLGQGPEFLTYFQNEAQLEKSRLLSDRFSAERPKGSFSTLEIQRTEQGDSAMYLCASSSGQGALWGTGELFFGEGSRLTVL.

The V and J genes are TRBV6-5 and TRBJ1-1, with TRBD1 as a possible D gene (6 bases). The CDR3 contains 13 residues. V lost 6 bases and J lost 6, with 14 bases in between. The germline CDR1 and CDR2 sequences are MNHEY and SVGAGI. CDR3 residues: CASSATRGSEAFF. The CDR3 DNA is TGTGCCAGCAGCGCTACGAGGGGGTCTGAAGCTTTCTTT.

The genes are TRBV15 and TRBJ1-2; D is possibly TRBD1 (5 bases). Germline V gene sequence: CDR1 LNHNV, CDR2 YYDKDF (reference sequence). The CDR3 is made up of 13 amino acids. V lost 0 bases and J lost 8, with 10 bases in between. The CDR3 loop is CATSRERGPGYTF. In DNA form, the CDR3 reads TGTGCCACCAGCAGAGAGAGGGGCCCGGGCTACACCTTC.

The CDR3: CSVEGGTGSTEAFF. In DNA, the CDR3 is TGCAGCGTTGAAGGGGGGACAGGGAGCACTGAAGCTTTCTTT. The chain carries TRBV29-1 and TRBJ1-1; 9 bases line up with TRBD1. The V segment lost 1 base and the J segment 4 bases; nucleotides outside the gene matches: 4. Germline V CDR1 and CDR2: SQVTM, ANQGSEA. CDR3 length equals 14 residues.

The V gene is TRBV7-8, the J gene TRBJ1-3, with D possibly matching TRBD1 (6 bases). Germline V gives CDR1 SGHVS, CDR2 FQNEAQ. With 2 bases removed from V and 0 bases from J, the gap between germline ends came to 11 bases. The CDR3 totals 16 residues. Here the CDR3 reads CASSLYGGASGNTIYF. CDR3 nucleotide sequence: TGTGCCAGCAGCTTATACGGGGGGGCCTCTGGAAACACCATATATTTT.

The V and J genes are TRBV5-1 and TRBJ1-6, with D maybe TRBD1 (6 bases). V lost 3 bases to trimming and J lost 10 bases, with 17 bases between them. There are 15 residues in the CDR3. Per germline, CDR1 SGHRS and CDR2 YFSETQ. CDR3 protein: CASSSWGAYGSPLHF. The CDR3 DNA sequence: TGCGCCAGCAGCTCATGGGGGGCGTATGGGTCACCCCTCCACTTT.

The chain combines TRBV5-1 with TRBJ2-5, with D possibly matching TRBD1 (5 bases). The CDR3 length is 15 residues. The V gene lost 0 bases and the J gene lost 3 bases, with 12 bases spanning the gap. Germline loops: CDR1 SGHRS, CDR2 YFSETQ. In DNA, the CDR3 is TGCGCCAGCAGCTTGGCAGGGCTGTCCAAAGAGACCCAGTACTTC. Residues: CASSLAGLSKETQYF.

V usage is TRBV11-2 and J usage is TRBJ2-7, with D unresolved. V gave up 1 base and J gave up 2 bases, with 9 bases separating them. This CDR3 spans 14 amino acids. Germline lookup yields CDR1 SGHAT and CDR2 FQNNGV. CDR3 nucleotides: TGTGCCAGCAGCTTAGGGTCCCCCGCCTACGAGCAGTACTTC. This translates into CASSLGSPAYEQYF. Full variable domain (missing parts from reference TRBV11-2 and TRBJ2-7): EAGVAQSPRYKIIEKRQSVAFWCNPISGHATLYWYQQILGQGPKLLIQFQNNGVVDDSQLPKDRFSAERLKGVDSTLKIQPAKLEDSAVYLCASSLGSPAYEQYFGPGTRLTVT.

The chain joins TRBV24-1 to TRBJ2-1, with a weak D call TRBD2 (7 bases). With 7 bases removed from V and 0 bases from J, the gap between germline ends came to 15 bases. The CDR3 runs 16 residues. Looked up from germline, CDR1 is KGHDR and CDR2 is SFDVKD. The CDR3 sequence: CATRLGGPSSYNEQFF. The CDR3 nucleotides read TGTGCCACCAGACTCGGGGGGCCAAGCTCCTACAATGAGCAGTTCTTC.

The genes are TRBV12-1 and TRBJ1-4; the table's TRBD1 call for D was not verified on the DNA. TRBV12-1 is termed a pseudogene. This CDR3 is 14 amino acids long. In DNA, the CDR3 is TGTGCCAGCAGCGTATCCCAGGGGACTGAAAAACTGTTTTTT. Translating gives CASSVSQGTEKLFF.

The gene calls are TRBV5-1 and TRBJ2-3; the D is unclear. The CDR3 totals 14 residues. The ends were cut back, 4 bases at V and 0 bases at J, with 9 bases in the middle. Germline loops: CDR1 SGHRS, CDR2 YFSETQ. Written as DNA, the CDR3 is TGCGCCAGCAGCGGTGGGTCTAGCACAGATACGCAGTATTTT. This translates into CASSGGSSTDTQYF.

The CDR3 here is CASSFRTGENTEAFF. DNA of the CDR3: TGTGCCAGCAGCTTCAGGACAGGCGAGAACACTGAAGCTTTCTTT. The chain employs TRBV7-2 and TRBJ1-1; 7 nucleotides line up with TRBD1. Germline values: CDR1 SGHTA, CDR2 FQGNSA. The CDR3 contains 15 residues. V gave up 3 bases and J gave up 1 base; unmatched junction bases: 5.

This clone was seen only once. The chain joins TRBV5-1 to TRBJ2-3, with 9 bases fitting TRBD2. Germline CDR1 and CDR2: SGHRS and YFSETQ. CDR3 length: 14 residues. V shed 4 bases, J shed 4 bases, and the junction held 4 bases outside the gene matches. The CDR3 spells CASSGTSGSDTQYF. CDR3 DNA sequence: TGCGCCAGCAGCGGAACTAGCGGGTCAGATACGCAGTATTTT.

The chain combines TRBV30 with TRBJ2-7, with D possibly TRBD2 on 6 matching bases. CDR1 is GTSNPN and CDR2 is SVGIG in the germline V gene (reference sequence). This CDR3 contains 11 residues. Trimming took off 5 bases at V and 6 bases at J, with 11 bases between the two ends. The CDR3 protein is CAWDGGSEQYF. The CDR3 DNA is TGTGCCTGGGATGGGGGGTCCGAGCAGTACTTC.

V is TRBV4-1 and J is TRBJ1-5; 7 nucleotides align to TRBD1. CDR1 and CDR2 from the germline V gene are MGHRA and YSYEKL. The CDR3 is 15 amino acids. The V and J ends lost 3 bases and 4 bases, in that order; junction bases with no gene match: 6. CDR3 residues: CASSHRDSENQPQHF. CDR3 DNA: TGCGCCAGCAGCCACCGGGACAGTGAAAATCAGCCCCAGCATTTT.

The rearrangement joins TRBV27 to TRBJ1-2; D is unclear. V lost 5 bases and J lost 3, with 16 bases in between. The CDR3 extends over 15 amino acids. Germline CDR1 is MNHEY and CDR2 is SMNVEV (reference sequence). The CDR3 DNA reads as TGTGCCAGCAGTCCAACCCCGGACCATTACTATGGCTACACCTTC. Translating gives CASSPTPDHYYGYTF.

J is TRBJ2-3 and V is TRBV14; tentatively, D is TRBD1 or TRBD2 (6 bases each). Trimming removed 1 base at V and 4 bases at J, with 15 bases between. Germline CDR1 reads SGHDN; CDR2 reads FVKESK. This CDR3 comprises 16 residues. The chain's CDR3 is CASSQGGAGVPDTQYF. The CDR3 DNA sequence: TGTGCCAGCAGCCAAGGGGGGGCAGGTGTGCCAGATACGCAGTATTTT.

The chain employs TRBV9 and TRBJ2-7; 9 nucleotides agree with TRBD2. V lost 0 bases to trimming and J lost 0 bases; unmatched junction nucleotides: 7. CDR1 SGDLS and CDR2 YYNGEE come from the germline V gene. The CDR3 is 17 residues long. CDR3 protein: CASSVASGAGGSYEQYF. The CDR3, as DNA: TGTGCCAGCAGCGTAGCGTCGGGAGCGGGGGGCTCCTACGAGCAGTACTTC. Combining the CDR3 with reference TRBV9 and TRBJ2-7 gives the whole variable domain DSGVTQTPKHLITATGQRVTLRCSPRSGDLSVYWYQQSLDQGLQFLIQYYNGEERAKGNILERFSAQQFPDLHSELNLSSLELGDSALYFCASSVASGAGGSYEQYFGPGTRLTVT.

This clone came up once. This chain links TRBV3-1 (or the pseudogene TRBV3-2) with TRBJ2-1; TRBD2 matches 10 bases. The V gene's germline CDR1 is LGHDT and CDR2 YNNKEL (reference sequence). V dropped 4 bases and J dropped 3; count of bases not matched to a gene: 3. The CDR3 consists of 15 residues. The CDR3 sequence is CASSLLAGVYNEQFF. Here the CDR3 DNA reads TGTGCCAGCAGCCTTCTAGCGGGGGTCTACAATGAGCAGTTCTTC.

CDR3 DNA sequence: TGTGCCAGCAGTCGGGGGCCCACAGATACGCAGTATTTT. Translated: CASSRGPTDTQYF. The chain employs TRBV7-3 and TRBJ2-3, with D perhaps being TRBD1 or TRBD2 (6 bases each). The CDR3 spans 13 residues. The V end was cut by 6 bases, the J end by 2 bases, with 9 bases between. Per the germline V gene, CDR1 is SGHTA and CDR2 is FQGTGA.

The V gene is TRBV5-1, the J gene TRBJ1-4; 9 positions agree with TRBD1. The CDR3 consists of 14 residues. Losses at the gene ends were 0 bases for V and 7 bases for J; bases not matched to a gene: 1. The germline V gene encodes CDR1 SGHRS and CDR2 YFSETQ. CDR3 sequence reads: CASSLGTGVEKLFF. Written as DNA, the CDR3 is TGCGCCAGCAGCTTGGGGACAGGGGTTGAAAAACTGTTTTTT. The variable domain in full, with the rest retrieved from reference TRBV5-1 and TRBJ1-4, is KAGVTQTPRYLIKTRGQQVTLSCSPISGHRSVSWYQQTPGQGLQFLFEYFSETQRNKGNFPGRFSGRQFSNSRSEMNVSTLELGDSALYLCASSLGTGVEKLFFGSGTQLSVL.

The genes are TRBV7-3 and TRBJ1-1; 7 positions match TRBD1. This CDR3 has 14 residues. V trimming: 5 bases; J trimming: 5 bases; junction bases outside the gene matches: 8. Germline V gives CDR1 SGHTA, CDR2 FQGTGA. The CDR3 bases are TGTGCCAGCAGCGAGACAGGGTTCGGGACTGAAGCTTTCTTT. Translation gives CASSETGFGTEAFF.

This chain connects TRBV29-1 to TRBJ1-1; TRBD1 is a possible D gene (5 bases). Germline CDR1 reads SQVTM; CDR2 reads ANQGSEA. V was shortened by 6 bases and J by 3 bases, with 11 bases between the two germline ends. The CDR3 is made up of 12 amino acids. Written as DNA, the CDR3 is TGCAGCGTAGCCCAGGGTGACACTGAAGCTTTCTTT. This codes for CSVAQGDTEAFF.